This T cell receptor (beta chain) comes out of a study of cytomegalovirus exposure and HLA in healthy donors. Regarding the study as a whole: It has been reported that TCR beta sequences accurately predicted the HLA-A and HLA-B alleles of most subjects.

PCR involved 60 Vbeta and 13 Jbeta primers. TCRdb's table, derived via immunoSEQ multiplex PCR, lists solely in-frame clones and lacks some. The sample shows approximately 130,000 clones, under 90% of them seen only once. The germline V gene has CDR1 SGDLS and CDR2 YYNGEE. CDR3 length equals 17 residues. Trimming stripped 4 bases from V and 1 base from J, with 18 bases between. Of note for this clone: The antigen is undetermined.

This sequence originates from a young man in good health and CMV-seronegative. The V call is TRBV9, the J call TRBJ1-3; perhaps TRBD1 as D (6 bases). The sequencing input was PBMCs. The CDR3 is CASSPAGQPTSGNTIYF. DNA for the CDR3: TGTGCCAGCAGCCCCGCAGGACAGCCAACGTCTGGAAACACCATATATTTT.